The clone carrying this T cell receptor (beta chain) showed up just a few times. The data derive from a study of cytomegalovirus exposure and HLA in healthy donors. The primer mix had 60 Vbeta and 13 Jbeta primers. Generated by immunoSEQ multiplex PCR, the TCRdb table keeps only in-frame clones and is missing some. The table includes roughly 180,000 clones, about 80% detected once. Looked up from germline, CDR1 is SSHAT and CDR2 is FNYEAQ (reference sequence). The CDR3 is 14 amino acids. The V gene end was trimmed by 5 bases and the J gene end by 5 bases; junction bases not matched to a gene: 5. The gene calls are TRBV7-7 and TRBJ2-7; 11 bases line up with TRBD1. Sequencing was performed on PBMCs. This receptor was obtained from a woman younger than 45 in good health and CMV-seropositive. CDR3 amino acids: CASSRTGQGDEQYF. The CDR3 DNA follows: TGTGCCAGCAGCCGAACGGGACAGGGGGACGAGCAGTACTTC.